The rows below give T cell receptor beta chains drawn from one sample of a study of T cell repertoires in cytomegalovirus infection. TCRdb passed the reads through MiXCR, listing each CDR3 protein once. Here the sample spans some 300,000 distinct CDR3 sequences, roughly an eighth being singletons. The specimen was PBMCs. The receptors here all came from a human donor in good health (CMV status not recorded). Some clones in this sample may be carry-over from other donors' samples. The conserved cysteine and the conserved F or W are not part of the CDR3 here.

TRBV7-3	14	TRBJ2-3	ASSSLAGRDRDTQY
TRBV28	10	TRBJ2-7	ASSSRELSKY
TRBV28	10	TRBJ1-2	ASRAGEYGYT
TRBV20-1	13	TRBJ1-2	SATGTGGSGYGYT
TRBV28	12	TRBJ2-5	ASNLLQGGETQY
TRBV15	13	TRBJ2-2	ATSREGLDTGELF
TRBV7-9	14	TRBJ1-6	ASSLKGSSYNSPLH
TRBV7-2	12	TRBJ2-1	ASSFPPGPHEQF
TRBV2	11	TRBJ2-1	ASSDSGAGEQF
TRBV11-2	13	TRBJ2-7	ASRQTGTVLGEQY
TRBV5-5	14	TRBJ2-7	ASSLAGFRGFYEQY
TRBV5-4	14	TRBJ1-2	ASSLGSHQQGYGYT
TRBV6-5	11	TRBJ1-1	ASSYSRGTEAF
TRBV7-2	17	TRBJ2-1	ASSLEALGLAGVDNEQF
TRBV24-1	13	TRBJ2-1	ATSDTTSSYNEQF
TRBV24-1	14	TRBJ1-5	ATSDPKTGGNQPQH
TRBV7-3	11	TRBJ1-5	ASSVSGFQPQH
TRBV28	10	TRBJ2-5	ASAAGQETQY
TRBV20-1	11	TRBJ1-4	SARDSGSEKLF
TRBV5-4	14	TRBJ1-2	ASSLAGQGNSYGYT
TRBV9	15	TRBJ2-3	ASSVAIRDRDGDTQY
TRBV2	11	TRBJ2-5	ASSDQYQETQY
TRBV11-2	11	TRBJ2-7	ASSQWGFYEQY
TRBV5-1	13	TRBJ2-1	ASSLRLAGVNEQF
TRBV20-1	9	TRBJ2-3	SASPLSTQY
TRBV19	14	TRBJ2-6	ASSISSDSGANVLT
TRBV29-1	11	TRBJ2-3	SVDLASTDTQY
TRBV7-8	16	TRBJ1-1	ASSLVVVLGTLNTEAF
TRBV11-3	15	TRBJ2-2	ASSPWLAGGLGGELF
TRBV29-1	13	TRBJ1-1	SASPGTGGNTEAF
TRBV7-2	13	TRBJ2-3	ASSPLRGRPDTQY
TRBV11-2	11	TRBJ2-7	ASSLARGPEQY
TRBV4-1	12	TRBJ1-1	ASSQGGKGWAAF
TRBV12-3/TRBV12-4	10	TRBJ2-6	ASCAGANVLT
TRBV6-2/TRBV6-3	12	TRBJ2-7	ASQKQGYSYEQY
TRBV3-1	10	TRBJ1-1	ASTRPGTEAF
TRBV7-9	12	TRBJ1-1	ASSILNSDTEAF
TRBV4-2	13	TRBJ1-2	ASSQEGRGDYGYT
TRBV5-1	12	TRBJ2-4	ASSFSGGANIQY
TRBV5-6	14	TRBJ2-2	ASGRRGPANTGELF
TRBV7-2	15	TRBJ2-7	ASSLVSFGGASYEQY
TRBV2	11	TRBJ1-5	ASGGRGGQPQH
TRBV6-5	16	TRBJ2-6	ASSYSDRVVSGANVLT
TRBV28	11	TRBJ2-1	ATLGAGGREQF
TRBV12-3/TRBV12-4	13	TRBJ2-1	ASSFWDRGFNEQF
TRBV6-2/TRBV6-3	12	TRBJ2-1	ASSYRAAYNEQF
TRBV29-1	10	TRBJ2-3	SVGGIGDTQY
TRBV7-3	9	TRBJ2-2	ASSLTGELF
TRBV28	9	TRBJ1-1	ASSRRTEAF
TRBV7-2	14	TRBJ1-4	ASTGGGDLANEKLF
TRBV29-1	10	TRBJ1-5	SVEEPNQPQH
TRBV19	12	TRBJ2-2	ASSASPNTGELF
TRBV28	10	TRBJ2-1	ASSFNRLEQF
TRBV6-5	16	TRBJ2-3	ASSYSTPLAFTTDTQY
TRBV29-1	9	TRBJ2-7	SGDRVNEQY